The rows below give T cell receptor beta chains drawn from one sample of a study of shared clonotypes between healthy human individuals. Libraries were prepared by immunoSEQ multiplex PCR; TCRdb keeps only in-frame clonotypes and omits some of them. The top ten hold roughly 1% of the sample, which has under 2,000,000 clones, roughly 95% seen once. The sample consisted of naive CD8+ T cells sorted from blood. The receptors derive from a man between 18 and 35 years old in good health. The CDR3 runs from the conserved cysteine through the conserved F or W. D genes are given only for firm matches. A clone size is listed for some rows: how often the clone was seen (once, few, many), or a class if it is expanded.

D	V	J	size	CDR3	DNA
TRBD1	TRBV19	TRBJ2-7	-	CASSMRQGTYEQYF	TGTGCCAGTAGTATGCGACAGGGGACCTACGAGCAGTACTTC
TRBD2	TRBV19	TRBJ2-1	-	CASSPYLAGHNEQFF	TGTGCCAGTAGTCCCTACCTAGCGGGCCACAATGAGCAGTTCTTC
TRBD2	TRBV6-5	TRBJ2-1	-	CASRLAGASYNEQFF	TGTGCCAGCAGATTAGCGGGAGCGTCCTACAATGAGCAGTTCTTC
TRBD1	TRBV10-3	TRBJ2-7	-	CAIRDPGTGVREQYF	TGTGCCATCAGGGATCCCGGGACAGGGGTCCGCGAGCAGTACTTC
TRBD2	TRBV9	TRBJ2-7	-	CASSVRSSGNFEQYF	TGTGCCAGCAGCGTCCGCAGTAGCGGGAACTTCGAGCAGTACTTC
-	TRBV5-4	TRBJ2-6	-	CASFPSSGANVLTF	TGTGCCAGCTTTCCGAGCTCTGGGGCCAACGTCCTGACTTTC
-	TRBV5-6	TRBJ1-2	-	CASSLAENYGYTF	TGTGCCAGCAGCTTGGCGGAAAACTATGGCTACACCTTC
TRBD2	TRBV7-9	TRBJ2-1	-	CASSWRGASYNEQFF	TGTGCCAGCAGCTGGCGGGGGGCTTCCTACAATGAGCAGTTCTTC
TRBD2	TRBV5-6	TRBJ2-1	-	CASSWEGLAGVNEQFF	TGTGCCAGCAGCTGGGAGGGACTAGCGGGAGTGAATGAGCAGTTCTTC
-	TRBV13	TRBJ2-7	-	CASSFRQGNYEQYF	TGTGCCAGCAGCTTCCGGCAGGGGAACTACGAGCAGTACTTC
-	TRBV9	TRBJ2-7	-	CASSVAASTYEQYF	TGTGCCAGCAGCGTAGCGGCTAGTACGTACGAGCAGTACTTC
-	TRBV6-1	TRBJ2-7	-	CASSEDPVFSYEQYF	TGTGCCAGCAGTGAAGATCCGGTTTTCAGCTACGAGCAGTACTTC
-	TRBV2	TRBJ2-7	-	CASVGDRPSYEQYF	TGTGCCAGCGTGGGCGACAGGCCAAGTTACGAGCAGTACTTC
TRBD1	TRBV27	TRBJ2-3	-	CASSSLTGGRDTQYF	TGTGCCAGCAGTTCCCTGACAGGGGGCCGGGATACGCAGTATTTT
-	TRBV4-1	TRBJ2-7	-	CASSQMAGSSYEQYF	TGCGCCAGCAGCCAAATGGCCGGGAGCTCCTACGAGCAGTACTTC
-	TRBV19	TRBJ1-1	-	CASSRDPNTEAFF	TGTGCCAGTAGTAGGGATCCCAACACTGAAGCTTTCTTT
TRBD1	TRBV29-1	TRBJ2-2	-	CSADRGGGGELFF	TGCAGCGCGGACAGGGGGGGTGGCGGGGAGCTGTTTTTT
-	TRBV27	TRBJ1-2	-	CASSLEASLFYGYTF	TGTGCCAGCAGTCTGGAGGCCTCTCTCTTCTATGGCTACACCTTC
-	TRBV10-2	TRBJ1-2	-	CASSEGAPYGYTF	TGCGCCAGCAGTGAAGGGGCTCCTTATGGCTACACCTTC
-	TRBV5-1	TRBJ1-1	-	CASSWDRNTEAFF	TGCGCCAGCAGCTGGGACCGTAACACTGAAGCTTTCTTT
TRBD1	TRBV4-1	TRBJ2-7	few	CASSPRDRAYEQYF	TGCGCCAGCAGCCCCCGGGACAGGGCCTACGAGCAGTACTTC
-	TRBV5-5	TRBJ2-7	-	CASSLIVQNEQYF	TGTGCCAGCAGCTTAATAGTACAAAACGAGCAGTACTTC
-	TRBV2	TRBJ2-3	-	CASSEPRGSADTQYF	TGTGCCAGCAGTGAACCCCGGGGATCGGCAGATACGCAGTATTTT
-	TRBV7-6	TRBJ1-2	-	CASSSTQGNGYTF	TGTGCCAGCAGCTCCACACAGGGAAATGGCTACACCTTC
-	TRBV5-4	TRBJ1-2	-	CASSLSGNYGYTF	TGTGCCAGCAGCTTGTCGGGAAACTATGGCTACACCTTC
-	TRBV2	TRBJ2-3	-	CASSEWGDGDTDTQYF	TGTGCCAGCAGTGAATGGGGGGACGGTGACACAGATACGCAGTATTTT
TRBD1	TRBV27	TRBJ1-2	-	CASSGGDGYTF	TGTGCCAGTTCAGGGGGCGATGGCTACACCTTC
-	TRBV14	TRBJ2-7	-	CASSHQGYPPYEQYF	TGTGCCAGCAGCCATCAGGGTTACCCTCCCTACGAGCAGTACTTC
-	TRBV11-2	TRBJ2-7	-	CASSLGTAYEQYF	TGTGCCAGCAGCTTAGGGACGGCCTACGAGCAGTACTTC
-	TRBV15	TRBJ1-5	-	CATSRDVDGQPQHF	TGTGCCACCAGCAGAGATGTGGATGGGCAGCCCCAGCATTTT
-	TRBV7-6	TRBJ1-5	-	CASSKRAGDGQPQHF	TGTGCCAGCAGCAAAAGGGCCGGGGATGGTCAGCCCCAGCATTTT
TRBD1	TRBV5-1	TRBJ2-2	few	CASSLGGQGGGELFF	TGCGCCAGCAGCTTGGGCGGACAGGGAGGCGGGGAGCTGTTTTTT
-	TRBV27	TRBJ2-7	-	CASSLSGAYEQYF	TGTGCCAGCAGTTTATCCGGGGCCTACGAGCAGTACTTC
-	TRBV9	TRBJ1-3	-	CASSAQGLSGNTIYF	TGTGCCAGCAGCGCACAGGGTTTGTCCGGAAACACCATATATTTT
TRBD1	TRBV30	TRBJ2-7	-	CAWSLDRVEQYF	TGTGCCTGGAGCCTAGACAGGGTCGAGCAGTACTTC
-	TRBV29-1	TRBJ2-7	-	CSVELGQTYEQYF	TGCAGCGTTGAACTCGGTCAGACCTACGAGCAGTACTTC
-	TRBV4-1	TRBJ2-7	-	CASSQERAYEQYF	TGCGCCAGCAGCCAAGAACGGGCCTACGAGCAGTACTTC
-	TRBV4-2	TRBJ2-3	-	CASSQGPGADTQYF	TGTGCCAGCAGCCAAGGCCCGGGGGCAGATACGCAGTATTTT
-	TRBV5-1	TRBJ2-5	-	CASSLAISGVETQYF	TGCGCCAGCAGCTTGGCCATTTCTGGGGTAGAGACCCAGTACTTC
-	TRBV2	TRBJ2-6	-	CASRDGGSGANVLTF	TGTGCCAGCAGGGACGGGGGCTCTGGGGCCAACGTCCTGACTTTC
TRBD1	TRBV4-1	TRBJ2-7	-	CASSPTGQGYEQYF	TGCGCCAGCAGCCCCACGGGACAGGGCTACGAGCAGTACTTC
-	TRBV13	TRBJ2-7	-	CASSLRGTLLEQYF	TGTGCCAGCAGCTTACGAGGAACCCTACTGGAGCAGTACTTC
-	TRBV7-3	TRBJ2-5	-	CASSPVGVGETQYF	TGTGCCAGCAGCCCAGTCGGAGTGGGAGAGACCCAGTACTTC
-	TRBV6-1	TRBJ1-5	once	CASRDPGINQPQHF	TGTGCCAGCAGGGACCCAGGGATCAATCAGCCCCAGCATTTT
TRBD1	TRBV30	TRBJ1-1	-	CAWSVGQGVTEAFF	TGTGCCTGGAGTGTAGGGCAGGGGGTCACTGAAGCTTTCTTT
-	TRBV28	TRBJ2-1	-	CASSLVRPEQFF	TGTGCCAGCAGTTTAGTTAGGCCTGAGCAGTTCTTC
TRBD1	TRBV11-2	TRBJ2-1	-	CASSTLTGGAIPYHEQFF	TGTGCCAGCAGCACCCTGACAGGGGGCGCAATCCCATACCATGAGCAGTTCTTC
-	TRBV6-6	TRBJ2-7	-	CASSLGDYEQYF	TGTGCCAGCAGTCTTGGGGATTACGAGCAGTACTTC
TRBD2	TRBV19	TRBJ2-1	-	CASSILGGTVEQFF	TGTGCCAGTAGTATCTTGGGGGGGACGGTTGAGCAGTTCTTC
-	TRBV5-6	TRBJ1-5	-	CASSLWDGNQPQHF	TGTGCCAGCAGCTTGTGGGACGGCAATCAGCCCCAGCATTTT
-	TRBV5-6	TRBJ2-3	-	CASSDGTQSTDTQYF	TGTGCCAGCAGCGACGGGACACAGAGCACAGATACGCAGTATTTT
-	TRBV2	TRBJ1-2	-	CASIEGRGLTYGYTF	TGTGCCAGCATCGAAGGCAGGGGTCTGACCTATGGCTACACCTTC
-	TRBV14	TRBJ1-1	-	CASSLEGGPEAFF	TGTGCCAGCAGCCTGGAGGGTGGCCCTGAAGCTTTCTTT
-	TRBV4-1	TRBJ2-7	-	CASSQVGGIEQYF	TGCGCCAGCAGCCAAGTCGGCGGGATCGAGCAGTACTTC
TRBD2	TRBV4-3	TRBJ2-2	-	CASSQDLLAGAELTGELFF	TGCGCCAGCAGCCAAGATTTGCTAGCGGGCGCCGAACTCACCGGGGAGCTGTTTTTT
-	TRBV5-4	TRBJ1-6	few	CASSLGLSNSPLHF	TGTGCCAGCAGCTTGGGGTTGAGTAATTCACCCCTCCACTTT
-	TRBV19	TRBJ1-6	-	CASSLSPGQNSPLHF	TGTGCCAGTAGTCTCAGCCCGGGACAAAATTCACCCCTCCACTTT